Listed below are T cell receptor beta chains from one sample, sequenced in a study of technical replicates of blood from a few donors. Method: immunoSEQ multiplex PCR; TCRdb's copy keeps in-frame clones and lacks some. The profile shows about 80,000 clones, around 90% of them singletons. The specimen was T cells isolated from PBMCs. Receptor source: a human donor in good health. Both conserved end residues are part of each CDR3. The D gene is left open where the match is weak. Rows give clone size only sometimes, using once, few, many, or a class for an expanded clone.

size,V,J,length,D,CDR3,DNA
NA,TRBV11-3,TRBJ2-2,14,NA,CASSRRSGAGELFF,TGTGCCAGCAGCCGAAGGTCAGGGGCCGGGGAGCTGTTTTTT
NA,TRBV4-3,TRBJ1-1,13,NA,CASSTTRDTEAFF,TGCGCCAGCAGCACCACTCGGGACACTGAAGCTTTCTTT
NA,TRBV6-5,TRBJ2-1,15,TRBD2,CASSPGLVRKNEQFF,TGTGCCAGCAGTCCGGGACTAGTGAGAAAGAATGAGCAGTTCTTC
NA,TRBV7-7,TRBJ2-1,16,TRBD2,CASSLAGIAGAGEQFF,TGTGCTAGCAGCTTAGCGGGGATAGCGGGAGCTGGTGAGCAGTTCTTC
NA,TRBV6-1,TRBJ1-1,14,NA,CASSEQGLSPEAFF,TGTGCCAGCAGTGAGCAGGGGCTTTCACCTGAAGCTTTCTTT
NA,TRBV7-2,TRBJ2-2,14,TRBD1,CASRGTGSTGELFF,TGTGCCAGCAGGGGGACAGGGTCCACCGGGGAGCTGTTTTTT
NA,TRBV11-2,TRBJ2-7,14,NA,CASSLVRGKYEQYF,TGTGCCAGCAGCTTAGTAAGGGGAAAGTACGAGCAGTACTTC
NA,TRBV19,TRBJ2-1,13,NA,CASSKTIGNEQFF,TGTGCCAGTAGTAAGACAATAGGAAATGAGCAGTTCTTC
NA,TRBV11-2,TRBJ2-7,12,TRBD1,CASSRTGREQYF,TGTGCCAGCAGTCGGACAGGCCGCGAGCAGTACTTC
NA,TRBV2,TRBJ2-7,18,TRBD2,CASTGGLAGEIGSPEQYF,TGTGCCAGCACTGGGGGGCTAGCGGGAGAAATTGGGTCCCCCGAGCAGTACTTC
NA,TRBV25-1,TRBJ1-3,15,NA,CASSSFGRSGNTIYF,TGTGCCAGCAGTTCCTTTGGGCGCTCTGGAAACACCATATATTTT
NA,TRBV7-9,TRBJ2-7,14,TRBD1,CASSFQGASYEQYF,TGTGCCAGCAGCTTCCAGGGGGCCTCCTACGAGCAGTACTTC
NA,TRBV30,TRBJ2-1,11,TRBD2,CAWSAGGEQFF,TGTGCCTGGAGCGCGGGGGGTGAGCAGTTCTTC
NA,TRBV25-1,TRBJ1-2,13,TRBD1,CASSQGGAYGYTF,TGTGCCAGCAGCCAAGGGGGCGCCTATGGCTACACCTTC
NA,TRBV5-1,TRBJ1-5,15,NA,CASSLEGDNYQPQHF,TGCGCCAGCAGCCTGGAGGGGGACAACTATCAGCCCCAGCATTTT
NA,TRBV27,TRBJ2-2,14,NA,CASSGTRNTGELFF,TGTGCCAGCAGCGGGACACGGAACACCGGGGAGCTGTTTTTT
NA,TRBV28,TRBJ2-7,14,TRBD2,CATRDGGVAYEQYF,TGTGCCACCCGGGACGGGGGGGTAGCCTACGAGCAGTACTTC
NA,TRBV9,TRBJ2-2,16,NA,CASSVEEGANTGELFF,TGTGCCAGCAGCGTAGAGGAGGGGGCCAACACCGGGGAGCTGTTTTTT
NA,TRBV4-1,TRBJ2-7,15,NA,CASSHENYPSYEQYF,TGCGCCAGCAGCCATGAAAACTATCCCTCCTACGAGCAGTACTTC
NA,TRBV9,TRBJ2-2,16,TRBD2,CASSVFGLAVTGELFF,TGTGCCAGCAGCGTATTTGGACTAGCGGTTACCGGGGAGCTGTTTTTT
NA,TRBV7-8,TRBJ2-3,18,TRBD2,CASSLLDRAGAGADTQYF,TGTGCCAGCAGCTTATTGGATAGGGCGGGAGCTGGTGCAGATACGCAGTATTTT
NA,TRBV9,TRBJ2-7,17,TRBD1,CASSVEATRGQGYEQYF,TGTGCCAGCAGCGTAGAGGCTACGCGGGGACAGGGCTACGAGCAGTACTTC
NA,TRBV19,TRBJ1-4,13,NA,CASSPGSNEKLFF,TGTGCCAGTAGTCCAGGCAGTAATGAAAAACTGTTTTTT
NA,TRBV5-5,TRBJ2-1,17,TRBD2,CASSGGLAGDLSDEQFF,TGTGCCAGCAGCGGGGGACTAGCGGGAGATCTTAGCGATGAGCAGTTCTTC
few,TRBV4-2,TRBJ1-1,16,TRBD1,CASSQVQGLENTEAFF,TGTGCCAGCAGCCAAGTACAGGGGCTCGAAAACACTGAAGCTTTCTTT
NA,TRBV19,TRBJ2-2,15,NA,CASSIPGVNTGELFF,TGTGCCAGTAGTATCCCGGGGGTCAACACCGGGGAGCTGTTTTTT
NA,TRBV27,TRBJ2-1,13,NA,CASSPDISDEQFF,TGTGCCAGCAGTCCAGACATTAGCGATGAGCAGTTCTTC
NA,TRBV18,TRBJ1-2,12,NA,CASSPRQLSDTF,TGTGCCAGCTCACCGCGGCAGCTCTCCGACACCTTC
NA,TRBV4-2,TRBJ2-2,13,NA,CASTPAGLGELFF,TGTGCCAGCACCCCCGCGGGGTTAGGGGAGCTGTTTTTT
few,TRBV7-8,TRBJ2-7,15,TRBD2,CASSVGLAVTYEQYF,TGTGCCAGCAGCGTGGGACTAGCGGTGACCTACGAGCAGTACTTC
NA,TRBV27,TRBJ2-7,16,TRBD2,CASSYLGTSGSYEQYF,TGTGCCAGCAGTTATTTAGGGACTAGCGGGAGCTACGAGCAGTACTTC
NA,TRBV4-1,TRBJ2-2,17,NA,CASSQDGRPTNTGELFF,TGCGCCAGCAGCCAAGACGGCAGGCCAACGAACACCGGGGAGCTGTTTTTT
NA,TRBV15,TRBJ1-4,13,NA,CATSSPEGEKLFF,TGTGCCACCAGCAGCCCCGAGGGTGAAAAACTGTTTTTT
NA,TRBV7-9,TRBJ1-1,17,NA,CASSLAPSRDSVTEAFF,TGTGCCAGCAGCTTAGCGCCATCGAGAGACTCCGTCACTGAAGCTTTCTTT
NA,TRBV7-9,TRBJ1-1,16,TRBD1,CASSRRQGARDTEAFF,TGTGCCAGCAGCCGGAGACAGGGGGCGCGGGACACTGAAGCTTTCTTT
once,TRBV12-5,TRBJ2-1,16,TRBD2,CASGISAGDPYNEQFF,TGTGCTAGTGGAATCTCAGCGGGAGACCCCTACAATGAGCAGTTCTTC
NA,TRBV7-2,TRBJ2-7,17,TRBD1,CASSSQETGTGVHEQYF,TGTGCCAGCAGCTCCCAGGAAACCGGGACAGGGGTCCATGAGCAGTACTTC
once,TRBV19,TRBJ1-4,15,NA,CASEVSFATNEKLFF,TGTGCCAGTGAGGTCAGTTTTGCAACTAATGAAAAACTGTTTTTT
NA,TRBV19,TRBJ1-2,14,TRBD1,CASSLLDRDGGYTF,TGTGCCAGTAGTCTATTGGACAGGGATGGGGGCTACACCTTC
NA,TRBV5-1,TRBJ1-2,14,NA,CASSPWGRENGYTF,TGCGCCAGCAGCCCGTGGGGGAGGGAGAATGGCTACACCTTC
NA,TRBV27,TRBJ2-7,14,NA,CASSLGAGTYEQYF,TGTGCCAGCAGTTTGGGTGCAGGGACCTACGAGCAGTACTTC
NA,TRBV7-2,TRBJ1-4,17,NA,CASSLVAVGGRNEKLFF,TGTGCCAGCAGCTTGGTCGCCGTCGGGGGGCGGAACGAAAAACTGTTTTTT
NA,TRBV5-1,TRBJ1-1,16,NA,CASSIGITQADTEAFF,TGCGCCAGCAGCATAGGAATTACCCAAGCGGACACTGAAGCTTTCTTT
NA,TRBV5-6,TRBJ1-2,14,NA,CASSLVGANYGYTF,TGTGCCAGCAGCTTGGTCGGAGCTAACTATGGCTACACCTTC
once,TRBV19,TRBJ2-4,16,TRBD1,CASSRPGQGPENIQYF,TGTGCCAGTAGCCGCCCTGGACAGGGGCCAGAAAACATTCAGTACTTC
NA,TRBV7-9,TRBJ1-4,17,NA,CASSLILQGQANEKLFF,TGTGCCAGCAGCTTAATCCTACAGGGTCAGGCTAATGAAAAACTGTTTTTT
NA,TRBV18,TRBJ1-1,16,NA,CASSPLLSTENTEAFF,TGTGCCAGCTCACCACTCCTATCGACAGAAAACACTGAAGCTTTCTTT
NA,TRBV27,TRBJ1-4,16,TRBD1,CASSGGHGTVNEKLFF,TGTGCCAGCAGTGGGGGACACGGGACAGTGAACGAAAAACTGTTTTTT
NA,TRBV5-1,TRBJ1-2,13,NA,CASSLDTNYGYTF,TGCGCCAGCAGCTTGGACACTAACTATGGCTACACCTTC
NA,TRBV7-2,TRBJ2-7,13,TRBD1,CASSWGQSYEQYF,TGTGCCAGCAGCTGGGGACAGTCCTACGAGCAGTACTTC
NA,TRBV12-5,TRBJ1-2,15,NA,CASGLATGALYGYTF,TGTGCTAGTGGTTTGGCGACAGGAGCCCTCTATGGCTACACCTTC
NA,TRBV4-3,TRBJ1-1,13,TRBD1,CASSQDWTGEAFF,TGCGCCAGCAGCCAAGATTGGACAGGGGAAGCTTTCTTT
NA,TRBV4-2,TRBJ2-7,16,NA,CASSQLTGEADYEQYF,TGTGCCAGCAGCCAACTTACAGGGGAGGCTGACTACGAGCAGTACTTC
NA,TRBV7-9,TRBJ1-2,16,NA,CASSLEGWEGDYGYTF,TGTGCCAGCAGCTTAGAAGGGTGGGAGGGGGACTATGGCTACACCTTC
NA,TRBV19,TRBJ2-1,15,TRBD1,CASSQTGGTGNEQFF,TGTGCCAGTAGCCAGACAGGGGGTACCGGCAATGAGCAGTTCTTC
once,TRBV2,TRBJ1-1,15,NA,CASSEAPGGDGEAFF,TGTGCCAGCAGTGAAGCGCCTGGGGGGGATGGTGAAGCTTTCTTT
NA,TRBV7-2,TRBJ1-3,13,TRBD1,CASSLGGIWAGGF,TGTGCCAGCAGCTTAGGCGGTATCTGGGCAGGGGGGTTT
NA,TRBV5-1,TRBJ2-7,14,NA,CASSFQGPASEQYF,TGCGCCAGCAGCTTTCAGGGGCCCGCTAGCGAGCAGTACTTC
NA,TRBV30,TRBJ1-2,11,NA,CAWSDSYGYTF,TGTGCCTGGAGCGACAGCTATGGCTACACCTTC